This record concerns one T cell receptor beta chain sequence. Assay used: immunoSEQ multiplex PCR; TCRdb lists only in-frame clones, some missing. Here the sample spans about 2,200,000 clones, more than 85% being singletons. This entry belongs to a study of shared clonotypes between healthy human individuals. CD45RO-negative, CCR7-selected cells formed the naive CD8 fraction, which excluded terminally differentiated effector memory CD45RA+ cells. Germline CDR1 and CDR2: LGHNA and YNFKEQ. This CDR3 has 15 amino acids. The sequenced sample consisted of naive CD8+ T cells from PBMCs. The chain has TRBV4-2 and TRBJ2-5; 7 nucleotides line up with TRBD1. The end of the DNA aligns better with TRBJ2-7, so the J call may be wrong. This receptor was taken from a man younger than 35 in good health. Some clones in this sample may be carry-over from other donors' samples. The CDR3: CASSQEETGLYEQYF. In DNA form, the CDR3 reads TGTGCCAGCAGCCAAGAAGAGACAGGGTTATACGAGCAGTACTTC.